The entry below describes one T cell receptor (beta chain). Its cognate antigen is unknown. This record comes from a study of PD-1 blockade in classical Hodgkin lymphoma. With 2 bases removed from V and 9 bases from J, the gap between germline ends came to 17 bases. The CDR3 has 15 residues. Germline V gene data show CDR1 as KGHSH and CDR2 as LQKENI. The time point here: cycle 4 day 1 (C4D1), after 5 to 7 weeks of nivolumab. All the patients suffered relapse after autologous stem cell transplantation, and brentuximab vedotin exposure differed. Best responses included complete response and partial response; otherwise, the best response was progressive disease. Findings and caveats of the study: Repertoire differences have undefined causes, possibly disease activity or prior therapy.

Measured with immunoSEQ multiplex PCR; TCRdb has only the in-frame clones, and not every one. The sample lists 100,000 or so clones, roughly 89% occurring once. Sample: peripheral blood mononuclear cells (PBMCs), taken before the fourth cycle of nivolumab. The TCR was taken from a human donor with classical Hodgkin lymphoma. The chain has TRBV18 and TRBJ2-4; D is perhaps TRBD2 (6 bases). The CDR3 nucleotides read TGTGCCAGCTCACCAGGGGTTCAGGTGGGAGGCATTCAGTACTTC. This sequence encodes CASSPGVQVGGIQYF.